This T cell receptor (beta chain) was sequenced during a study of T-cell reconstitution after alpha-beta-depleted transplantation in children. This clonotype occurred many times. Preparation of the TCRbeta library used unique molecular identifiers. TCRdb fed the PCR reads into MiXCR, producing one record per CDR3 protein. The profile shows around 270,000 distinct CDR3 sequences, around a tenth of them singletons. The CDR3 has 12 residues. Germline values: CDR1 DFQATT, CDR2 SNEGSKA (reference sequence). V lost 3 bases to trimming and J lost 2 bases, with 7 bases between them. The material sequenced was PBMCs, taken before TCRalphabeta/CD19-depleted stem cell transplant. The chain recombines TRBV20-1 with TRBJ1-2, with D perhaps matching TRBD1 (5 bases). This clonotype was obtained from a boy in the first two years of life with acute myeloid leukemia, due to receive a stem cell transplant. The CDR3 DNA is TGCAGTGCTAGCGGGACCAACTATGGCTACACCTTC. Translated: CSASGTNYGYTF.